The present entry profiles one T cell receptor (beta chain) with its context. Its target is not known. These data are taken from a study of cytomegalovirus exposure and HLA in healthy donors. Study-level information: Of 398 genotyped donors, roughly 81% clustered with self-reported Caucasian donors. Whole-study findings and limits: In vitro assays verified that a few CMV-associated chains recognized CMV antigens specifically. Altogether, 150 to 200 TCR beta chains were recorded as cytomegalovirus-associated. Near-uniform donor sequencing depth was presumed by presence/absence analyses.

Primers included in the PCR were 60 Vbeta and 13 Jbeta primers. Only in-frame clones appear in the TCRdb table, and some are missing; sequencing was by immunoSEQ multiplex PCR. The table records more than 150,000 clones, approximately 82% of them present only once. What was sequenced was PBMCs. This clonotype was obtained from a girl between 2 and 10 years old in good health and CMV-seropositive.

CDR3 region: CASSGDRGNSPLHF. In DNA, the CDR3 is TGTGCCAGCAGTGGGGACAGGGGGAATTCACCCCTCCACTTT. The rearrangement joins TRBV6-1 to TRBJ1-6, with 11 bases matching TRBD1. Germline assignment: CDR1 MNHNS and CDR2 SASEGT. The CDR3 is made up of 14 amino acids. The junction had 0 bases not matched to a gene; V was cut back by 4 bases and J by 7 bases.